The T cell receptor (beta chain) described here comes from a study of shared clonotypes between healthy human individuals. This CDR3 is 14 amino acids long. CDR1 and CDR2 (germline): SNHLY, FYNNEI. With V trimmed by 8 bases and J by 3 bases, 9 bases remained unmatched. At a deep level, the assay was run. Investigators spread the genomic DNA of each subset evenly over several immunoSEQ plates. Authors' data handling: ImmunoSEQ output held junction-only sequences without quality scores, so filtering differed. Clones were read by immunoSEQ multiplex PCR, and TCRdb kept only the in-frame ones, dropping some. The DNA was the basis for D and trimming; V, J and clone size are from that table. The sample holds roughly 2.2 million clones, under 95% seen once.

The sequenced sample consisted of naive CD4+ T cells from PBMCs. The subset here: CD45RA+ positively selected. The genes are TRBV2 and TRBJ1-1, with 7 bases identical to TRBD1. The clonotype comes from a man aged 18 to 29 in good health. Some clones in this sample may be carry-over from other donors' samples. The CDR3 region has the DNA TGTGCCAGCCAGACCGAAGACAGGGACACTGAAGCTTTCTTT. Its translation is CASQTEDRDTEAFF.